This TCR beta chain emerged from a study of blood T cell repertoires in COVID-19. Study-wide context: PBMCs, B-cell-depleted T cells, or T cells were the source of the cDNA or gDNA that made up the material.

Per the study methods: Amplified reference gene primers provided the basis for estimating nucleated cell counts. Repertoires were generated with immunoSEQ multiplex PCR, while TCRdb's copy carries only in-frame clones and drops some. Clonal size and the V and J genes are those of that table, whereas D and trimming came from the DNA. Of some 160,000 clones listed, roughly 75% are singletons. The material sequenced was peripheral blood. This receptor was taken from a man between 70 and 80 years old with active or convalescent COVID-19.

CDR3 sequence (DNA): TGTGCCAGCGGGGAGACAGGGGGCCGGGATGAGCAGTTCTTC. Its protein product is CASGETGGRDEQFF. This chain joins TRBV6-5 and TRBJ2-1; 10 bases are shared with TRBD1. CDR1 and CDR2 (germline): MNHEY, SVGAGI. The CDR3 loop spans 14 amino acids. The ends lost 8 bases at V and 8 bases at J; junction bases unmatched: 9.